The T cell receptor beta chain described here comes from a study of T-cell memory formation after mild COVID-19 (dated by TCRdb to the early 2020s). Looking at the study overall: TCR sequence clusters from the two donors were found to be largely donor specific. In a couple of donors, T-cell clones that expanded and contracted after mild COVID-19 were tracked by sequencing TCRalpha and TCRbeta repertoires over time. Two young, previously healthy adult volunteers, one female and one male, were included in the cohort.

PBMCs were isolated by Ficoll-Paque density gradient centrifugation. Overall study results and their limits: Contracting CD4+ clones appeared mostly in the CM and EM memory subsets, whereas CD8+ clones were enriched in EMRA. The second-wave clones that peaked on day 37 were not confirmed to be SARS-CoV-2 specific. The study included only a couple of mild cases, and larger cohorts that include severe cases with pre-infection samples were judged to be necessary. Some responding clones were found in pre-infection memory, which suggests that pre-existing cross-reactive memory T cells took part in the SARS-CoV-2 response. From day 15 to 85, contracting clones showed balanced CD4/CD8 phenotypes, whereas a second wave of clones that expanded from day 15 to 37 leaned towards CD4+.

The data were produced on an Illumina NovaSeq 6000. TCRalpha and TCRbeta cDNA libraries were constructed by 5'RACE with constant-segment primers, with sample barcodes and unique molecular identifiers being introduced. Trizol reagent was used to extract RNA from every sample. Library amplification was performed in two PCR steps, and a second sample barcode and Illumina TruSeq adapters were introduced in the second step. The libraries were sequenced on an Illumina NovaSeq using 2 x 150 bp paired-end reads. On the study's bioinformatics: Demultiplexing of reads and collapsing into UMI-guided consensus sequences were performed with migec v1.2.7. With mixcr v2.1.11, UMI consensuses were aligned to TRA and TRB V and J templates and assembled into clonotypes. Clonotypes were classified as expanded or contracted when called significant by both edgeR and NoisET, with noise models trained on biological replicates. For edgeR calls, the thresholds were a false discovery rate-adjusted p below 0.01 and a log2 fold-change of 1. As an exploratory analysis of dynamics, max-normalized trajectories of the 1000 most abundant clonotypes were examined by PCA with hierarchical clustering. The CD4 or CD8 phenotype of responding clones was assigned using the separately sequenced CD4+ and CD8+ repertoires. TCRdb ran its own pipeline on the public reads, namely fastp trimming at Q25 and MiXCR clone calling, and kept in-frame beta chains. When rows share a CDR3 protein, they turn into one entry using the most common DNA and genes. What appears here as the V and J calls and clone size reflects TCRdb's work, not the paper's. For this sample the table gives about 350,000 distinct CDR3 sequences, of which under 15% were detected only once. Clones ranked in the top ten supply roughly 22% of the sample.

V drops 2 bases and J drops 5 bases, leaving 9 bases in between. CDR1 is given as SGHTA and CDR2 as FQGNSA, both from the germline V gene. The CDR3 sequence holds 13 residues, the cysteine and phenylalanine included. Of the read, only the CDR3 DNA is kept; its 39 bases are in frame from base 1. This clonotype was counted between two and nine times. No cognate antigen has been identified for it. The sample holds no much larger clone one base away, and base qualities are not on file. Source material: PBMCs or a T cell subset sorted from them (not recorded which). The TCR sequence derives from a man in his late teens or twenties who had mild COVID-19 (a few samples of this study predate the infection). The sample titles of this study are shuffled in the database, so cell type and time point are left out; the donor was told from shared clones. Recombination joined TRBV7-2 with TRBJ2-5; a weak D assignment points to TRBD2 (5 bases agree). The DNA is TGTGCCAGCAGCTTATCGGGGTATGAGACCCAGTACTTC. It is translated as CASSLSGYETQYF.